The 19 T cell receptor beta chains presented below share a single source sample, sequenced in a study of shared clonotypes between healthy human individuals. Only in-frame clones appear in the TCRdb table, and some are missing; sequencing was by immunoSEQ multiplex PCR. The sample includes approximately 1.4 million clones, nearly 99% seen only once; the top ten take about 0.45%. The sequencing sample was made of naive CD4+ T cells sorted from blood. Stated subset: CD45RA+ positively selected. Every receptor here comes from a man aged 30-40 years in good health.

This clone occurred once. J is TRBJ2-7 and V is TRBV2, with D tentatively TRBD2 (6 bases). The CDR3 sequence is 12 residues long. V was clipped by 3 bases and J by 6 bases, with 9 bases between them. The germline V gene encodes CDR1 SNHLY and CDR2 FYNNEI. CDR3 sequence (DNA): TGTGCCAGCAGTGATATGGGAGGCGAGCAGTACTTC. It encodes CASSDMGGEQYF.

The J gene is TRBJ2-6, the V gene TRBV10-2; TRBD1 agrees at 8 bases. The germline V gene has CDR1 WSHSY and CDR2 SAAADI. The CDR3 is 15 residues long. The V segment lost 4 bases and the J segment 4 bases; nucleotides outside the gene matches: 3. The CDR3 DNA follows: TGCGCCAGCAGTGTGACAGGGGCGGGGGCCAACGTCCTGACTTTC. Protein product: CASSVTGAGANVLTF.

V usage is TRBV14 and J usage is TRBJ2-7, with 8 positions matching TRBD2. CDR1 SGHDN and CDR2 FVKESK come from the germline V gene. The CDR3 has 16 amino acids. J gave up 1 base and V 7 bases, and 12 bases lay outside the gene matches. CDR3 residues: CASKPGGQLQSYEQYF. The CDR3, as DNA: TGTGCCAGCAAACCGGGAGGGCAGCTCCAATCCTACGAGCAGTACTTC.

The chain combines TRBV19 with TRBJ1-5; D unclear. Per germline, CDR1 LNHDA and CDR2 SQIVND (reference sequence). The CDR3 runs 17 residues. V was pared by 7 bases and J by 3 bases, with 22 bases between. As DNA, the CDR3 is TGTGCCAGTACCCCGGACGGACGACCTCTTTCCAATCAGCCCCAGCATTTT. It encodes CASTPDGRPLSNQPQHF.

This clone was seen only once. This chain uses TRBV7-2 with TRBJ2-7; 7 nucleotides match TRBD1. The CDR3 is made up of 14 amino acids. V gave up 4 bases and J gave up 2 bases; unmatched junction bases: 5. Germline values: CDR1 SGHTA, CDR2 FQGNSA. CDR3 residues: CASSSSGQTYEQYF. The CDR3 bases are TGTGCCAGCAGCTCGTCGGGACAGACCTACGAGCAGTACTTC. The whole variable domain, filled in from reference TRBV7-2 and TRBJ2-7, reads GAGVSQSPSNKVTEKGKDVELRCDPISGHTALYWYRQSLGQGLEFLIYFQGNSAPDKSGLPSDRFSAERTGGSVSTLTIQRTQQEDSAVYLCASSSSGQTYEQYFGPGTRLTVT.

J is TRBJ2-5 and V is TRBV9; 9 bases are a match to TRBD2. The CDR3 length is 17 residues. CDR1 is SGDLS, CDR2 YYNGEE, per germline. V was pared by 0 bases and J by 5 bases, with 11 bases of the junction left unmatched. Written as DNA, the CDR3 is TGTGCCAGCAGCGTAGCTGAAGTAGCGGGAGTAGGTGAGACCCAGTACTTC. Amino acids: CASSVAEVAGVGETQYF.

The rearrangement uses TRBV25-1 and TRBJ2-7; D remains ambiguous. V lost 6 bases and J 3 bases, leaving 15 bases between the germline ends. The CDR3 sequence is 14 residues long. The germline CDR1 and CDR2 sequences are MGHDK and SYGVNS. CDR3 in DNA: TGTGCCAGCAGAGACGTGGGTTCTGGCTACGAGCAGTACTTC. The encoded protein is CASRDVGSGYEQYF.

V gene TRBV6-5 combines with J gene TRBJ2-7, with 9 bases fitting TRBD1. Per the germline V gene, CDR1 is MNHEY and CDR2 is SVGAGI. The CDR3 is 15 residues long. Unmatched junction bases numbered 5, after V lost 2 bases and J lost 3 bases. CDR3 DNA: TGTGCCAGCAGTTACAGGGACAGGGTCGACTACGAGCAGTACTTC. Translating gives CASSYRDRVDYEQYF.

The chain links TRBV19 to TRBJ1-4; TRBD1 matches at 10 bases. This CDR3 has 18 residues. In germline, CDR1 is LNHDA, CDR2 SQIVND (reference sequence). V lost 5 bases, J lost 7 bases, and 16 bases stayed unmatched. The CDR3 region is CASSQRGQGSFSSEKLFF. CDR3 in DNA: TGTGCCAGTAGTCAACGGGGACAGGGGAGTTTTTCATCTGAAAAACTGTTTTTT.

The J gene is TRBJ1-2, the V gene TRBV27; D is undetermined. Trimming cost V 5 bases and J 0 bases, with 25 bases left between them. Germline lookup yields CDR1 MNHEY and CDR2 SMNVEV (reference sequence). The CDR3 covers 19 residues. The CDR3 sequence: CASSGRARSLTLPNYGYTF. The CDR3 DNA reads TGTGCCAGCAGTGGACGGGCCAGATCCCTAACCCTTCCTAACTATGGCTACACCTTC.

The rearrangement joins TRBV5-1 to TRBJ1-1; D gene ambiguous. Germline V CDR1 and CDR2: SGHRS, YFSETQ. The V end lost 2 bases, the J end lost 7 bases, and 18 bases lay between the germline ends. The CDR3 length is 15 residues. In DNA form, the CDR3 reads TGCGCCAGCAGCTTCCCGGAACGGGATTGGGGTGAAGCTTTCTTT. This sequence encodes CASSFPERDWGEAFF.

This clone appeared a single time. The J gene is TRBJ1-1, the V gene TRBV6-1; D is unresolved. V lost 8 bases and J lost 1, with 5 bases in between. CDR1 is MNHNS, CDR2 SASEGT, per germline. CDR3 size: 11 residues. The CDR3 nucleotides are TGTGCCAGCTTTAGGAACACTGAAGCTTTCTTT. Translation gives CASFRNTEAFF.

CDR3 sequence (DNA): TGTGCCAGCAGTGGACCAACAGATACGCAGTATTTT. Protein sequence: CASSGPTDTQYF. This rearrangement joins TRBV6-1 to TRBJ2-3; D gene ambiguous. The CDR3 sequence is 12 residues long. Deletions cut 4 bases from V and 3 bases from J, with 5 bases between. Per the germline V gene, CDR1 is MNHNS and CDR2 is SASEGT.

The chain uses TRBV5-4 and TRBJ2-5; perhaps TRBD1 as D (6 bases). This CDR3 is built from 14 residues. V was cut by 1 base and J by 3 bases, with 10 bases left in between. Germline V CDR1 and CDR2: SGHNT, YYREEE (reference sequence). The CDR3 DNA reads TGTGCCAGCAGCTTGTCGGACAGAAAAGAGACCCAGTACTTC. This codes for CASSLSDRKETQYF.

The chain joins TRBV9 to TRBJ2-2; 8 nucleotides line up with TRBD2. Germline trimming cut 1 base from V and 7 bases from J; bases unmatched to any gene: 9. Germline CDR1 reads SGDLS; CDR2 reads YYNGEE. The CDR3 spans 16 residues. The CDR3 bases are TGTGCCAGCAGCGTAACGAGCGGGAGTGGAGTCGGGGAGCTGTTTTTT. Its translation is CASSVTSGSGVGELFF.

The CDR3 DNA follows: TGCGCCAGCAGCCTCCGGACTAGCGGGGCTGAGCAGTTCTTC. Encoded protein: CASSLRTSGAEQFF. The genes are TRBV5-1 and TRBJ2-1; 12 nucleotides align to TRBD2. The CDR3 has 14 residues. V shed 4 bases and J 9 bases; nucleotides not matched to a gene: 5. CDR1 is SGHRS and CDR2 is YFSETQ in the germline V gene.

The chain uses TRBV9 and TRBJ2-7; 9 bases map to TRBD2. V shed 3 bases and J 4 bases; nucleotides not matched to a gene: 14. Germline-derived CDR1 and CDR2 are SGDLS and YYNGEE. This CDR3 is 17 amino acids long. CDR3 loop: CASSDQAGGRAEYEQYF. CDR3 DNA sequence: TGTGCCAGCAGCGACCAGGCTGGCGGGAGGGCTGAATACGAGCAGTACTTC.

The chain carries TRBV30 and TRBJ1-1, with 9 bases aligning to TRBD1. J gave up 7 bases and V 5 bases, and 5 bases lay outside the gene matches. This CDR3 comprises 12 residues. Germline CDR1 reads GTSNPN; CDR2 reads SVGIG (reference sequence). The CDR3 region is CAWGGQGGEAFF. CDR3 DNA sequence: TGTGCCTGGGGGGGACAGGGTGGTGAAGCTTTCTTT.

As concerns this clone: The sample carries other DNA sequences with the same CDR3. The chain joins TRBV5-1 to TRBJ2-5; 11 nucleotides line up with TRBD1. The CDR3 has 15 residues. Trimming cost V 3 bases and J 1 base; bases outside gene matches: 2. Germline CDR1 reads SGHRS; CDR2 reads YFSETQ. CDR3 sequence (DNA): TGCGCCAGCAGCTCAGGGACAGGGGGCCAAGAGACCCAGTACTTC. Translation: CASSSGTGGQETQYF.